This passage covers 9 T cell receptor beta chains from one sample sequenced in a study of identical twins. One entry per CDR3 protein, called by TCRdb with MiXCR from the 5' RACE reads. The table includes hundreds of thousands of distinct CDR3 sequences, 8.5% to 9.5% detected once. These records were also assigned to another study, of yellow fever vaccine responses in identical twins.

Sequenced: PBMCs. The receptor set was obtained from a woman in her late teens or twenties in good health.

This clonotype has a count of ten or more. The chain employs TRBV7-2 and TRBJ2-7, with 9 bases identical to TRBD1. The CDR3 contains 14 residues. Losses at the gene ends were 8 bases for V and 3 bases for J; bases not matched to a gene: 8. Germline CDR1 reads SGHTA; CDR2 reads FQGNSA. The DNA for the CDR3 is TGTGCCAGCTCGCTCGGGACAGGGCTCTACGAGCAGTACTTC. This sequence encodes CASSLGTGLYEQYF.

This chain joins TRBV7-9 and TRBJ2-1, with TRBD1 matching over 7 bases. In germline, CDR1 is SEHNR, CDR2 FQNEAQ (reference sequence). Unmatched junction bases numbered 10, after V lost 3 bases and J lost 5 bases. CDR3 size: 16 residues. The CDR3, as DNA: TGTGCCAGCAGCTTTCGACAGGGACCGATAGACAATGAGCAGTTCTTC. Translated: CASSFRQGPIDNEQFF.

J is TRBJ2-5 and V is TRBV29-1, with 7 positions matching TRBD1. Germline V lookup: CDR1 SQVTM, CDR2 ANQGSEA. J lost 2 bases, V lost 3 bases, and 6 bases had no gene match. This CDR3 contains 14 residues. CDR3 residues: CSVEMWDSQETQYF. The CDR3, as DNA: TGCAGCGTTGAGATGTGGGACAGTCAAGAGACCCAGTACTTC.

This chain joins TRBV18 and TRBJ1-1, with 7 positions matching TRBD1. V was clipped by 6 bases and J by 4 bases; unmatched bases: 11. The CDR3 is made up of 15 amino acids. Per the germline V gene, CDR1 is KGHSH and CDR2 is LQKENI. For the CDR3, the DNA is TGTGCCAGCTCGCCCAACAGGGGAGGGGGCACTGAAGCTTTCTTT. Translating it yields CASSPNRGGGTEAFF.

The sample holds a few counts of this clonotype. The chain combines TRBV10-3 with TRBJ2-1; D may be TRBD2 (6 bases). The CDR3 consists of 12 residues. Germline V gives CDR1 ENHRY, CDR2 SYGVKD. Trimming stripped 6 bases from V and 9 bases from J, with 12 bases between. Here the CDR3 reads CAISGDSTEQFF. The CDR3 DNA reads as TGTGCCATCAGCGGGGACTCCACTGAGCAGTTCTTC.

In its sample, this clonotype was seen a few times. The V and J genes are TRBV9 and TRBJ2-3; either TRBD1 or TRBD2 may fit D (6 bases each). The CDR3 consists of 13 residues. V lost 5 bases and J 5 bases, leaving 12 bases between the germline ends. Germline CDR1 SGDLS, CDR2 YYNGEE. Here the CDR3 reads CASRGGGEDTQYF. CDR3 nucleotide sequence: TGTGCCAGCAGGGGGGGCGGAGAAGATACGCAGTATTTT.

J is TRBJ2-7 and V is TRBV10-3; tentatively, D is TRBD1 or TRBD2 (5 bases each). CDR1 and CDR2 from the germline V gene are ENHRY and SYGVKD. Trimming cost V 0 bases and J 3 bases, with 9 bases left between them. The CDR3 sequence is 14 residues long. The CDR3 loop reads CAISESGPYYEQYF. In DNA, the CDR3 is TGTGCCATCAGTGAGTCGGGACCTTACTACGAGCAGTACTTC.

This clonotype was seen many times. V usage is TRBV20-1 and J usage is TRBJ2-4, with D perhaps matching TRBD1 or TRBD2 (6 bases each). The CDR3 totals 11 residues. Trimming took 4 bases from V and 12 from J, leaving 13 bases between them. Per germline, CDR1 DFQATT and CDR2 SNEGSKA (reference sequence). The CDR3 loop reads CSAKGGLDQYF. The CDR3 DNA follows: TGCAGTGCTAAAGGGGGACTCGATCAGTACTTC.

This clonotype was counted a few times. The J gene is TRBJ2-2, the V gene TRBV10-3; D gene uncertain. V was trimmed by 1 base and J by 3 bases, leaving 9 bases between them. Germline assignment: CDR1 ENHRY and CDR2 SYGVKD. The CDR3 has 15 residues. The DNA of the CDR3 is TGTGCCATCAGTGAGTGGATAGGAGACACCGGGGAGCTGTTTTTT. Translating gives CAISEWIGDTGELFF.